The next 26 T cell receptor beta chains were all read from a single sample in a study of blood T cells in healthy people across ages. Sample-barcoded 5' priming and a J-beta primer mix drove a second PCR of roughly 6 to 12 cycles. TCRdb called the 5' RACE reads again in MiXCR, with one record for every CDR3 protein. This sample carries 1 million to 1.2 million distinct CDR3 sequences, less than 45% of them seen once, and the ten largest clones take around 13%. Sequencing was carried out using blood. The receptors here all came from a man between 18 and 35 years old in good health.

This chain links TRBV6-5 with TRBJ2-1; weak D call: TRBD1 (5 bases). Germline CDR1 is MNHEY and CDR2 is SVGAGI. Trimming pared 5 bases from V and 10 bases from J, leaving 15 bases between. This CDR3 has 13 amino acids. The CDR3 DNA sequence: TGTGCCAGCAGTCACTATCAGGGTCTGGAGCAGTTCTTC. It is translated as CASSHYQGLEQFF.

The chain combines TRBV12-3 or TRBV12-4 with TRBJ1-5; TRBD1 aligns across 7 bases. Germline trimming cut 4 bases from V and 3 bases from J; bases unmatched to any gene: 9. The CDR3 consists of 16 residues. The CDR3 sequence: CASSSPIGQANQPQHF. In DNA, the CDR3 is TGTGCCAGCAGTTCACCCATCGGACAGGCCAATCAGCCCCAGCATTTT.

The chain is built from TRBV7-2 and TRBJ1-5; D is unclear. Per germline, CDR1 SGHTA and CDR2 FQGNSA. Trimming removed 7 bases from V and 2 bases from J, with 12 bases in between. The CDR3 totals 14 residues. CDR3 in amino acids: CASNQNVGNQPQHF. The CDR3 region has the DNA TGTGCCAGCAACCAGAATGTGGGCAATCAGCCCCAGCATTTT.

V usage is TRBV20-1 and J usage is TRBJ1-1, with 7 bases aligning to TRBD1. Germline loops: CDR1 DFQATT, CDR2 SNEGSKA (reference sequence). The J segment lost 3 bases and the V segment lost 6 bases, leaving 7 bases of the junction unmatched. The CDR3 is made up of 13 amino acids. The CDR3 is CSALSQGDTEAFF. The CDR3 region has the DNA TGCAGTGCCCTATCGCAGGGGGACACTGAAGCTTTCTTT.

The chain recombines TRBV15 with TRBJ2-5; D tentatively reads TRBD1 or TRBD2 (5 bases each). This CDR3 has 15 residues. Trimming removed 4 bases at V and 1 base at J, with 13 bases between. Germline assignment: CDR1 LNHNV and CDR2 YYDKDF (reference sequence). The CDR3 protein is CATSIARGFQETQYF. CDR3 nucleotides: TGTGCCACCAGCATCGCGAGGGGCTTCCAAGAGACCCAGTACTTC.

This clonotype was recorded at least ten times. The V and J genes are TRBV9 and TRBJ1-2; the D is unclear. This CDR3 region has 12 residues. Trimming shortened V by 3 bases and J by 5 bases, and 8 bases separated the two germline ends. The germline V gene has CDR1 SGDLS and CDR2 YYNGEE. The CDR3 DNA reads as TGTGCCAGCAGCGACCGGGTATATGGCTACACCTTC. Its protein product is CASSDRVYGYTF.

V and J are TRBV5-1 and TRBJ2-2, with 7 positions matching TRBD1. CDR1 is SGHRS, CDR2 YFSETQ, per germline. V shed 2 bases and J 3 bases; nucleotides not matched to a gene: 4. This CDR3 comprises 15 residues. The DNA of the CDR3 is TGCGCCAGCAGCTTTGTAGGGGGCGACACCGGGGAGCTGTTTTTT. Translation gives CASSFVGGDTGELFF.

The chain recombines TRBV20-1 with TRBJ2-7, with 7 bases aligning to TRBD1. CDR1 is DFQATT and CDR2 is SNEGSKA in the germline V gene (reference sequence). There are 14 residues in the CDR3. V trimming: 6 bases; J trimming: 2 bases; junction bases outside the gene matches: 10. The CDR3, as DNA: TGCAGTGCCCGGACAGGCAACCCCCCCTACGAGCAGTACTTC. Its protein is CSARTGNPPYEQYF.

CDR3: CASSLVRTQEAFF. The CDR3 nucleotides are TGTGCCAGCAGTTTAGTCCGAACCCAAGAAGCTTTCTTT. The gene calls are TRBV12-3 or TRBV12-4 and TRBJ1-1; D gene uncertain. The CDR3 sequence is 13 residues long. Trimming took 1 base from V and 8 from J, leaving 11 bases between them.

CDR3 loop: CASSISGGTNSYNEQYF. In DNA form, the CDR3 reads TGTGCCAGCAGTATCAGCGGGGGGACTAATTCCTACAATGAGCAGTACTTC. The genes are TRBV9 and TRBJ2-1; TRBD2 matches 9 bases. Gene TRBJ2-7 matches the end of the DNA better, so the J call may be wrong. This CDR3 has 17 residues. In germline, CDR1 is SGDLS, CDR2 YYNGEE.

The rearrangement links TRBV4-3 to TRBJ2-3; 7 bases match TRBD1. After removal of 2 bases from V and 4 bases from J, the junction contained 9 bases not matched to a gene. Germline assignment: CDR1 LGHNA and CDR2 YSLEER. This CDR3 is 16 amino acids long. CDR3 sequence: CASSQWGQSIADTQYF. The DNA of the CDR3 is TGCGCCAGCAGCCAATGGGGACAGTCAATCGCAGATACGCAGTATTTT.

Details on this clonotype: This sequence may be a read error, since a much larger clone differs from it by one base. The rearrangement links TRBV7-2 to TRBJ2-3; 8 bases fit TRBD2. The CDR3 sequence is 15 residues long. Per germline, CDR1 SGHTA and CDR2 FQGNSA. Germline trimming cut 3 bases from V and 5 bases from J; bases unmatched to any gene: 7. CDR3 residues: CTSSLVSGDGDTQYF. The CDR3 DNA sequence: TGTACCAGCAGCTTGGTTAGCGGGGATGGAGATACGCAGTATTTT. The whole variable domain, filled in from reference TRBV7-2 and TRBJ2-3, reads GAGVSQSPSNKVTEKGKDVELRCDPISGHTALYWYRQSLGQGLEFLIYFQGNSAPDKSGLPSDRFSAERTGGSVSTLTIQRTQQEDSAVYLCTSSLVSGDGDTQYFGPGTRLTVL.

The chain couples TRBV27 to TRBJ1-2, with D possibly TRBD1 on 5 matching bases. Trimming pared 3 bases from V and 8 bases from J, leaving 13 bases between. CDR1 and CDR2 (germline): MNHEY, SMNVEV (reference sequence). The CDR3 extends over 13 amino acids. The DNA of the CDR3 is TGTGCCAGCAGTTTGGGGGGAAGGGGCGGCTACACCTTC. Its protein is CASSLGGRGGYTF.

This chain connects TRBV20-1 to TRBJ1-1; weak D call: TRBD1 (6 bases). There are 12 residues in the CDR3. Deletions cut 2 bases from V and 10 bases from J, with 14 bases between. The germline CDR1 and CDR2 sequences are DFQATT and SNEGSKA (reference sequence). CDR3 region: CSARSQGSGAFF. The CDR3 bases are TGCAGTGCTAGATCCCAGGGGTCAGGAGCTTTCTTT.

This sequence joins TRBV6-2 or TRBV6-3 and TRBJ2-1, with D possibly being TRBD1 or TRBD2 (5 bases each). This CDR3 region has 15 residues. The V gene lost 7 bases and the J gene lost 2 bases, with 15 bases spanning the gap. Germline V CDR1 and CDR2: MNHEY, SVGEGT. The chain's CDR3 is CASMGDPGTYNEQFF. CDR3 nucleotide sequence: TGTGCCAGCATGGGGGATCCGGGGACCTACAATGAGCAGTTCTTC.

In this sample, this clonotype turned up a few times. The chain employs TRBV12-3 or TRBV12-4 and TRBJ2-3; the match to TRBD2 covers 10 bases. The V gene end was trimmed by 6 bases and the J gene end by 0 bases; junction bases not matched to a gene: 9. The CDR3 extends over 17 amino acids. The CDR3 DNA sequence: TGTGCCAGCAGCTTCCTTCTAGCGGGGGATAGCACAGATACGCAGTATTTT. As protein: CASSFLLAGDSTDTQYF.

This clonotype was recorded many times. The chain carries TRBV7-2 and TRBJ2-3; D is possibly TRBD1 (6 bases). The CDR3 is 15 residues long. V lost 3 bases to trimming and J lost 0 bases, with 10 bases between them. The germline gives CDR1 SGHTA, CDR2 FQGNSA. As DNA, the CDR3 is TGTGCCAGCAGCTTCGACAGGACTAGCACAGATACGCAGTATTTT. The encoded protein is CASSFDRTSTDTQYF.

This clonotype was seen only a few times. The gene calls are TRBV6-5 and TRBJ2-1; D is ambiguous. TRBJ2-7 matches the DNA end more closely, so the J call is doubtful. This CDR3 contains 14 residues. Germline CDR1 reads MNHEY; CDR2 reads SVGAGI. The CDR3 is CASSPTTTYNEQYF. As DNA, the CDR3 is TGTGCCAGCAGTCCCACCACGACCTACAATGAGCAGTACTTC.

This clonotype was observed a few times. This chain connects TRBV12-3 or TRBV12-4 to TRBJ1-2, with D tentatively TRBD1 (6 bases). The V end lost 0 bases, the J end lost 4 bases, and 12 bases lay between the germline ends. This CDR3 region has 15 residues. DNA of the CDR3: TGTGCCAGCAGTTTAGCGCAGGGACACGCCTATGGCTACACCTTC. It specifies CASSLAQGHAYGYTF.

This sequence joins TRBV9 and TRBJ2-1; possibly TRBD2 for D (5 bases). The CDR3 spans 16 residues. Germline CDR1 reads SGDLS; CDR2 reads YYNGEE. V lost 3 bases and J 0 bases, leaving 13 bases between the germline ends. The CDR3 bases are TGTGCCAGCAGCGCGTCGGGGTTGCTCTCCTACAATGAGCAGTTCTTC. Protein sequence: CASSASGLLSYNEQFF.

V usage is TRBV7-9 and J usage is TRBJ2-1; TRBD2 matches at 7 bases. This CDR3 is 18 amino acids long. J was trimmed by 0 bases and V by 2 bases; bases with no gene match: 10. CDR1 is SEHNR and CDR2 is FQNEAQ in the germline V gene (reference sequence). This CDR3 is CASSLSVAGDSSYNEQFF. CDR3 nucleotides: TGTGCCAGCAGCTTAAGTGTGGCGGGGGATAGCTCCTACAATGAGCAGTTCTTC.

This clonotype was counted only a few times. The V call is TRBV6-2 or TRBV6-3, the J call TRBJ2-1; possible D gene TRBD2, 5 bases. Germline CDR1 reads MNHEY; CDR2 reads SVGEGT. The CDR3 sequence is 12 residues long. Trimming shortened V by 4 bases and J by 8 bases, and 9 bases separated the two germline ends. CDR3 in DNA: TGTGCCAGCAGTTTAGCGCGCCATGAGCAGTTCTTC. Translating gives CASSLARHEQFF.

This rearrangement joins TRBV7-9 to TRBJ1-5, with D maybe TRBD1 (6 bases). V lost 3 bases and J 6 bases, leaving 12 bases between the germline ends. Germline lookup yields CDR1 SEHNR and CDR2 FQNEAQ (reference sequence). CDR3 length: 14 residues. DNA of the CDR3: TGTGCCAGCAGCTTGCAGGGGCGCAGTCAGCCCCAGCATTTT. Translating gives CASSLQGRSQPQHF. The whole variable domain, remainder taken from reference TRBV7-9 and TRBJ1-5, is DTGVSQNPRHKITKRGQNVTFRCDPISEHNRLYWYRQTLGQGPEFLTYFQNEAQLEKSRLLSDRFSAERPKGSFSTLEIQRTEQGDSAMYLCASSLQGRSQPQHFGDGTRLSIL.

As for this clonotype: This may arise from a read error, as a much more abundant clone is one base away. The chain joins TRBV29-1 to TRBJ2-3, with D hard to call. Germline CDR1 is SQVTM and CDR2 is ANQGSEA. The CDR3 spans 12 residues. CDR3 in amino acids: CSIESDTDTQYF. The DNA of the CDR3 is TGCAGCATTGAATCCGACACAGATACGCAGTATTTT.

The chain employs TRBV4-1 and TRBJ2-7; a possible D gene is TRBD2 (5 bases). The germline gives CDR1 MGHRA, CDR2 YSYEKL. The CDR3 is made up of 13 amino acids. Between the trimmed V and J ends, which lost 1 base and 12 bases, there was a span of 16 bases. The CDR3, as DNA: TGCGCCAGCAGCCAAGGAGGCTCGGGGATTCCGTACTTC. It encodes CASSQGGSGIPYF.

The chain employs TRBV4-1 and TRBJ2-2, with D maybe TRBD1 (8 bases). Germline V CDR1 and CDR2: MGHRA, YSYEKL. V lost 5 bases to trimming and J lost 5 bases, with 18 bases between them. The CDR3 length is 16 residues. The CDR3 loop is CASSRQDREGTGELFF. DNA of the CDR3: TGCGCCAGCAGCAGACAGGACAGGGAGGGAACCGGGGAGCTGTTTTTT.